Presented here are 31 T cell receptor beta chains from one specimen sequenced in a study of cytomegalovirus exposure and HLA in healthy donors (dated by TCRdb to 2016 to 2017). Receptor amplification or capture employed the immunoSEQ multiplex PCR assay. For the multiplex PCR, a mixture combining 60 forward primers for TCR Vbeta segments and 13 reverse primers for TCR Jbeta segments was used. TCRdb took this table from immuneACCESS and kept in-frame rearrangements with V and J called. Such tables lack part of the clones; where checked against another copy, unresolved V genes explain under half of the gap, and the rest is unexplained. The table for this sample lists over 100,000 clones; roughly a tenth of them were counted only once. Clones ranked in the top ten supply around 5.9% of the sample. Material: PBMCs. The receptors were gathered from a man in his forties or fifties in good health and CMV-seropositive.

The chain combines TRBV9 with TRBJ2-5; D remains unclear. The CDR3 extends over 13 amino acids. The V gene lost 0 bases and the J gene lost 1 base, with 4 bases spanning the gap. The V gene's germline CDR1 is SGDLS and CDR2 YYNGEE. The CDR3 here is CASSVAVQETQYF. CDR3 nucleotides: TGTGCCAGCAGCGTAGCGGTCCAAGAGACCCAGTACTTC.

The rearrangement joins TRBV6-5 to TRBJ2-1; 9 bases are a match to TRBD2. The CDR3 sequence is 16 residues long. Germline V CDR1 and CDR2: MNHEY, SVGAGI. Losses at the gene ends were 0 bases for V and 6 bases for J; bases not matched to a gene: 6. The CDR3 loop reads CASSYSRLAGFNEQFF. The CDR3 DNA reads TGTGCCAGCAGTTACTCTCGGCTAGCGGGGTTCAATGAGCAGTTCTTC.

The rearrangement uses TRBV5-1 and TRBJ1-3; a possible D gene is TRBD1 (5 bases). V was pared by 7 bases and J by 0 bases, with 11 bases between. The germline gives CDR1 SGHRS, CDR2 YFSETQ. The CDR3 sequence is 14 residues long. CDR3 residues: CASAGTDSGNTIYF. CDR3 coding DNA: TGCGCCAGCGCGGGGACGGACTCTGGAAACACCATATATTTT. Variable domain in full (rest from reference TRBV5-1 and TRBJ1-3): KAGVTQTPRYLIKTRGQQVTLSCSPISGHRSVSWYQQTPGQGLQFLFEYFSETQRNKGNFPGRFSGRQFSNSRSEMNVSTLELGDSALYLCASAGTDSGNTIYFGEGSWLTVV.

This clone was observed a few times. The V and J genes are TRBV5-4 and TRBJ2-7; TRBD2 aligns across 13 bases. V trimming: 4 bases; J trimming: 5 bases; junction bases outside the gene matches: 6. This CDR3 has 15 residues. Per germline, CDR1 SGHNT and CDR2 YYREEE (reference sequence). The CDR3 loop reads CASSPGLAGVDEQYF. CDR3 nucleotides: TGTGCCAGCAGCCCCGGACTAGCGGGAGTCGACGAGCAGTACTTC.

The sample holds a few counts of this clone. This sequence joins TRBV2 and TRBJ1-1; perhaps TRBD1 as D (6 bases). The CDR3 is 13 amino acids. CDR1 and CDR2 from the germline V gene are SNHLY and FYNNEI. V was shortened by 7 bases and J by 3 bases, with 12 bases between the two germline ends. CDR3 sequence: CASKGQRDTEAFF. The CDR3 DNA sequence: TGTGCCAGCAAGGGACAACGGGACACTGAAGCTTTCTTT. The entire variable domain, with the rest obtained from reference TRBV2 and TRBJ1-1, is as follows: EPEVTQTPSHQVTQMGQEVILRCVPISNHLYFYWYRQILGQKVEFLVSFYNNEISEKSEIFDDQFSVERPDGSNFTLKIRSTKLEDSAMYFCASKGQRDTEAFFGQGTRLTVV.

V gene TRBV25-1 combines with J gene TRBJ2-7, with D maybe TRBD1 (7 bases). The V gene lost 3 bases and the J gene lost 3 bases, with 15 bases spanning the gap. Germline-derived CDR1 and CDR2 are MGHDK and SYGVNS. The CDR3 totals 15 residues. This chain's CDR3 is CASSDLTGEDYEQYF. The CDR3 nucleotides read TGTGCCAGCAGTGACCTAACAGGGGAGGACTACGAGCAGTACTTC.

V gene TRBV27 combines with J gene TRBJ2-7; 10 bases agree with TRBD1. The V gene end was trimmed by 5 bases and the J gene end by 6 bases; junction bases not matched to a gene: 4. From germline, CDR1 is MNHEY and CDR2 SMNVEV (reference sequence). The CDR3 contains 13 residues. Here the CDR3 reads CASSRQGAGEQYF. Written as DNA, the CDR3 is TGTGCCAGCAGTCGACAGGGGGCAGGCGAGCAGTACTTC.

The CDR3 nucleotides read TGTGCCAGCAGTGCGGGGAGGGCCGGAAATGAGCAGTTCTTC. As protein: CASSAGRAGNEQFF. This chain uses TRBV2 with TRBJ2-1, with 7 bases fitting TRBD2. CDR1 is SNHLY and CDR2 is FYNNEI in the germline V gene. The CDR3 loop spans 14 amino acids. J gave up 7 bases and V 4 bases, and 7 bases lay outside the gene matches.

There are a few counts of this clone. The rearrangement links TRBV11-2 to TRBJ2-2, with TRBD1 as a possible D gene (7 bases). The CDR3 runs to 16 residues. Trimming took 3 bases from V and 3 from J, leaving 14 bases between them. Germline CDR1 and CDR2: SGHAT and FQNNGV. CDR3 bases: TGTGCCAGCAGCTTGGAGCAGGGGGGTCACACCGGGGAGCTGTTTTTT. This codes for CASSLEQGGHTGELFF.

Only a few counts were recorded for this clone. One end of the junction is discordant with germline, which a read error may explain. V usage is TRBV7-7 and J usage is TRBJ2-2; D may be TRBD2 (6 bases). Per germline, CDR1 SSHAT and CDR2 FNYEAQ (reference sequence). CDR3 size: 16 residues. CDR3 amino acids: CASSLAGGANTGELFF. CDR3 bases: TGTGCTAGCAGCTTAGCAGGCGGGGCGAACACCGGGGAGCTGTTTTTT.

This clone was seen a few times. CDR3: CASSRGTSGFDTQYF. The CDR3 DNA follows: TGTGCCAGCAGCAGAGGGACTAGCGGTTTCGATACGCAGTATTTT. The gene calls are TRBV11-3 and TRBJ2-3; 11 positions match TRBD2. V dropped 5 bases and J dropped 6; count of bases not matched to a gene: 7. The CDR3 extends over 15 amino acids. CDR1 and CDR2 (germline): SGHNT, YENEEA.

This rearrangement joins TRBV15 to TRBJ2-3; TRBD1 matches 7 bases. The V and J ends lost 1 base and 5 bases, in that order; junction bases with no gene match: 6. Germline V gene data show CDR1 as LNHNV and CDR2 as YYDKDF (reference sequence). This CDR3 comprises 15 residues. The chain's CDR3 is CATSRAMTGLDTQYF. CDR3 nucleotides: TGTGCCACCAGCAGAGCCATGACAGGGCTAGATACGCAGTATTTT.

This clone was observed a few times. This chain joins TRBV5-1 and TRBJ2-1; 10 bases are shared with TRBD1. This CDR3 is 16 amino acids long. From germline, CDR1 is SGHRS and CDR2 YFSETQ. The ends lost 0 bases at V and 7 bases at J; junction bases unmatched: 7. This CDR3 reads CASSLVGTGVTNEQFF. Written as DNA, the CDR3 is TGCGCCAGCAGCTTGGTGGGGACAGGGGTTACAAATGAGCAGTTCTTC.

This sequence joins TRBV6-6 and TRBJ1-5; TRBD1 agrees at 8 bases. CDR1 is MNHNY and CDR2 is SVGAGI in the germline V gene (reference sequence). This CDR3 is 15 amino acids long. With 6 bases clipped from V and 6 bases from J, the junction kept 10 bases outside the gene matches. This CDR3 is CASSRGQVGFQPQHF. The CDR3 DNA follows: TGTGCCAGCAGCCGGGGACAGGTTGGATTTCAGCCCCAGCATTTT.

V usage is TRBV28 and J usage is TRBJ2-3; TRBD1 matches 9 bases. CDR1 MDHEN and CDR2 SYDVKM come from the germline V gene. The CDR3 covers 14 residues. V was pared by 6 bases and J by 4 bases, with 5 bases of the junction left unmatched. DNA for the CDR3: TGTGCCAGCAGCCGAACAGGGGGCTCAGATACGCAGTATTTT. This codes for CASSRTGGSDTQYF.

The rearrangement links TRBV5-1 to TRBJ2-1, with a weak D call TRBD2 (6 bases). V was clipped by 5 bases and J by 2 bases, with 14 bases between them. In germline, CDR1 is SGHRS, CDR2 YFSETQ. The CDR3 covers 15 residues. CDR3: CASSTGEGTYNEQFF. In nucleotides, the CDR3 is TGCGCCAGCAGTACGGGGGAAGGTACCTACAATGAGCAGTTCTTC.

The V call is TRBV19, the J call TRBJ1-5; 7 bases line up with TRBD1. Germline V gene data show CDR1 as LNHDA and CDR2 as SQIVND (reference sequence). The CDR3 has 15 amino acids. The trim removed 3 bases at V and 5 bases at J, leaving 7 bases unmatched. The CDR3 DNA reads TGTGCCAGTAGTATCCCAGGGGGGACCTATCAGCCCCAGCATTTT. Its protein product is CASSIPGGTYQPQHF.

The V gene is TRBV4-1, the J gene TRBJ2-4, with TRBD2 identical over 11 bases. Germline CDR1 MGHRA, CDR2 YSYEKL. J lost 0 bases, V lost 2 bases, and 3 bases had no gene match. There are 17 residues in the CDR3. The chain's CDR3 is CASSQPLAGVAKNIQYF. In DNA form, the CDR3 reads TGCGCCAGCAGCCAACCACTAGCGGGGGTAGCCAAAAACATTCAGTACTTC.

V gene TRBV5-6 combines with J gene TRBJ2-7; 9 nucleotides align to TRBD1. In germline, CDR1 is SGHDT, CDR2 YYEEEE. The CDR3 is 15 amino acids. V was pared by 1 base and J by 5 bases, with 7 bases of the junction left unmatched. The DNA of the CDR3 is TGTGCCAGCAGCTTGTCCGGGACAGGGAGGAACGAGCAGTACTTC. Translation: CASSLSGTGRNEQYF.

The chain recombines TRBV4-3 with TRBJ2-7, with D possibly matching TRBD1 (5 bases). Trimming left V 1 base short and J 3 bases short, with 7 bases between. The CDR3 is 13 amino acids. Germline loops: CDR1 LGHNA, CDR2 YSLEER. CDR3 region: CASSQAGNYEQYF. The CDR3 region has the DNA TGCGCCAGCAGCCAAGCAGGGAACTACGAGCAGTACTTC.

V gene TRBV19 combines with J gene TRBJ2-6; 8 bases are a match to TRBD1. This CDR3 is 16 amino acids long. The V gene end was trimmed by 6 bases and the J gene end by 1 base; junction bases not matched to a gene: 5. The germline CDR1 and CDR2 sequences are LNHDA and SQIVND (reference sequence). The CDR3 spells CASRARQGSGANVLTF. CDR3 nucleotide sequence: TGTGCCAGTAGAGCAAGACAGGGGTCTGGGGCCAACGTCCTGACTTTC.

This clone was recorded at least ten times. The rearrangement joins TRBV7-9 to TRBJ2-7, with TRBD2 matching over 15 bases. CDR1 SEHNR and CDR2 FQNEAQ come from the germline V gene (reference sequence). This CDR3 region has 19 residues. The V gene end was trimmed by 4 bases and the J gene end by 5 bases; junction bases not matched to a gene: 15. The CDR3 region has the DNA TGTGCCAGCAGCTCCCTTGGACTAGCGGGAGGGAGGAGGGCTGACGAGCAGTACTTC. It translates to CASSSLGLAGGRRADEQYF.

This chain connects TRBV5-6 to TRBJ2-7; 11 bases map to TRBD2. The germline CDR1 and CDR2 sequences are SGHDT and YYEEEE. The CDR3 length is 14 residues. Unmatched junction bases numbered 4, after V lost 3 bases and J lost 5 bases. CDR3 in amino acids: CASSWVAGGDEQYF. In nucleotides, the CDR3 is TGTGCCAGCAGCTGGGTAGCGGGAGGGGACGAGCAGTACTTC. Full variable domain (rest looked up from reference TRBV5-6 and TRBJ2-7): DAGVTQSPTHLIKTRGQQVTLRCSPKSGHDTVSWYQQALGQGPQFIFQYYEEEERQRGNFPDRFSGHQFPNYSSELNVNALLLGDSALYLCASSWVAGGDEQYFGPGTRLTVT.

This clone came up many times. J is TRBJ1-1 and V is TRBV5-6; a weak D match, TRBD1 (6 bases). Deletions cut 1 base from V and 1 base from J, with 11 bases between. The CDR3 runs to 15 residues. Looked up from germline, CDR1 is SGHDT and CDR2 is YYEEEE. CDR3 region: CASSLPFRGNTEAFF. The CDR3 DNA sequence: TGTGCCAGCAGCTTGCCATTCAGGGGGAACACTGAAGCTTTCTTT.

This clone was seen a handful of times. CDR3 sequence (DNA): TGTGCCAGCAGCATCGGACAGGGTGTCTATGAGCAGTTCTTC. It translates to CASSIGQGVYEQFF. This chain links TRBV11-2 with TRBJ2-1, with 8 bases matching TRBD1. The germline CDR1 and CDR2 sequences are SGHAT and FQNNGV. V lost 5 bases to trimming and J lost 8 bases; unmatched junction nucleotides: 8. This CDR3 is built from 14 residues.

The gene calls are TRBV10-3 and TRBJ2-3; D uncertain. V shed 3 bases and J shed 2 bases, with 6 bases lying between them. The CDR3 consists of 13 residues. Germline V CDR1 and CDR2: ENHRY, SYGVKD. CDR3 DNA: TGTGCCATCAGTGACAGAACCACAGATACGCAGTATTTT. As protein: CAISDRTTDTQYF.

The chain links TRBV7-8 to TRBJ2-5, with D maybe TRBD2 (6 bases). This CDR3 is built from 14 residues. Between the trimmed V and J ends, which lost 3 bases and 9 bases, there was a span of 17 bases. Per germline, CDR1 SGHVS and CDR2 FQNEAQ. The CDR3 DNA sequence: TGTGCCAGCAGCTTTTGGACTACCCCCATAGCCCAGTACTTC. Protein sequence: CASSFWTTPIAQYF.

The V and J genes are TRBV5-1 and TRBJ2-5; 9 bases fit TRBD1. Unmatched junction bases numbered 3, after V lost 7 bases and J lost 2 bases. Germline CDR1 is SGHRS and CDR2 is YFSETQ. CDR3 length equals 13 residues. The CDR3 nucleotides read TGCGCCAGCCGGGGACAGGGTCAAGAGACCCAGTACTTC. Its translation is CASRGQGQETQYF.

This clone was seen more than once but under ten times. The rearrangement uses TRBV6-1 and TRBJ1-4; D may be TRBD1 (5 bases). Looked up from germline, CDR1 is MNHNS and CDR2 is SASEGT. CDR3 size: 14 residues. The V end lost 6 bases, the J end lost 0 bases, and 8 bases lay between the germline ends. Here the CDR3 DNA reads TGTGCCAGCAGACTGACAGCAACTAATGAAAAACTGTTTTTT. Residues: CASRLTATNEKLFF.

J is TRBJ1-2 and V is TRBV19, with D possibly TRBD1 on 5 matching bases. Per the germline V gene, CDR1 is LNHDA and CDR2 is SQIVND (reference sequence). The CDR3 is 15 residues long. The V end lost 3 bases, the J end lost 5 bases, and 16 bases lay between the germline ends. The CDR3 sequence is CASSIRVTMMYGYTF. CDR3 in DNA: TGTGCCAGTAGTATCAGGGTAACTATGATGTATGGCTACACCTTC.

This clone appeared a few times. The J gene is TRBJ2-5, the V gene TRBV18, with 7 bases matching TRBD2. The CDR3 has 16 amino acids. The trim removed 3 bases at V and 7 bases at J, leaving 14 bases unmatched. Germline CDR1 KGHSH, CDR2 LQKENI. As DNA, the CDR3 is TGTGCCAGCTCACCGGGTCGCGGGGGAGATTCTGGGACCCAGTACTTC. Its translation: CASSPGRGGDSGTQYF.